Listed here is a single T cell receptor beta chain. The data originate from a study of blood T cell repertoires in COVID-19. Authors' analysis steps: Reference gene primer amplification gave estimated nucleated cell counts. The protocol was immunoSEQ multiplex PCR, while the TCRdb copy is restricted to in-frame clones and leaves out a portion. V and J calls and clone size are those listed in that table; D and trimming were worked out from the DNA. The top ten hold around 13% of the sample, which has more than 55,000 clones, around 67% seen once. Trimming cost V 4 bases and J 3 bases; bases outside gene matches: 5. This CDR3 comprises 16 residues. Germline CDR1 reads LGHNA; CDR2 reads YNFKEQ.

This clonotype was sampled from a woman between 65 and 79 years old with acute or convalescent COVID-19. The material sequenced was peripheral blood. The chain combines TRBV4-2 with TRBJ2-2; 10 nucleotides match TRBD1. Here the CDR3 DNA reads TGTGCCAGCAGCCCCGGACAGGGGGGGGACACCGGGGAGCTGTTTTTT. The encoded protein is CASSPGQGGDTGELFF.